The 11 T cell receptor beta chains below were found in one sample sequenced in a study of early T cells in non-severe SARS-CoV-2 infection (dated by TCRdb to the early 2020s). To prepare the library, 5' RACE was applied. Sequencing instrument: NextSeq 500. TCRdb took the public reads, trimmed them with fastp at Q25, ran MiXCR for clone calling and kept in-frame beta chains. Records with the same CDR3 protein are collapsed into one entry carrying the most frequent genes and DNA. The sample yields about 31,000 distinct CDR3 sequences; approximately 5.9% were counted once. Approximately 6.6% of the sample lies in the top ten. The material sequenced was whole blood. The origin of the receptors is an adult who was a healthcare worker with PCR-confirmed SARS-CoV-2 infection or an uninfected control (not recorded which).

At least ten counts were recorded for this clonotype. The chain has TRBV12-3 or TRBV12-4 and TRBJ2-7; D tentatively fits TRBD1 or TRBD2 (5 bases each). The CDR3 runs 13 residues. V was cut by 6 bases and J by 4 bases, with 13 bases left in between. CDR3 loop: CASRGDGVYEQYF. CDR3 in DNA: TGTGCCAGCAGGGGGGACGGGGTTTACGAGCAGTACTTC.

This clonotype was counted many times. V gene TRBV30 combines with J gene TRBJ2-1, with D perhaps TRBD1 (7 bases). V lost 4 bases and J lost 2, with 12 bases in between. The CDR3 is 14 amino acids. CDR1 and CDR2 from the germline V gene are GTSNPN and SVGIG (reference sequence). As DNA, the CDR3 is TGTGCCTGGACTCAGGGGGGTACCTACAATGAGCAGTTCTTC. Translated: CAWTQGGTYNEQFF. Full variable domain (remainder filled in from reference TRBV30 and TRBJ2-1): SQTIHQWPATLVQPVGSPLSLECTVEGTSNPNLYWYRQAAGRGLQLLFYSVGIGQISSEVPQNLSASRPQDRQFILSSKKLLLSDSGFYLCAWTQGGTYNEQFFGPGTRLTVL.

Many counts were recorded for this clonotype. The DNA for the CDR3 is TGTGCCGCGAGGTTAGAGAACTATGGCTACACCTTC. Translation gives CAARLENYGYTF. This chain links TRBV18 with TRBJ1-2, with D unresolved. Germline CDR1 and CDR2: KGHSH and LQKENI. The CDR3 covers 12 residues. The germline V and J ends were trimmed by 11 bases and 2 bases, with 12 bases remaining between them.

In this sample, this clonotype turned up many times. The chain's CDR3 is CASSWTESNTEAFF. CDR3 bases: TGTGCCAGCAGTTGGACAGAATCAAACACTGAAGCTTTCTTT. The chain combines TRBV2 with TRBJ1-1, with a possible D match to TRBD1 (6 bases). The CDR3 extends over 14 amino acids. V dropped 5 bases and J dropped 2 bases, with 12 bases sitting between them. Germline V lookup: CDR1 SNHLY, CDR2 FYNNEI.

This clonotype was seen only once. This chain uses TRBV10-1 with TRBJ2-3; 9 bases align to TRBD2. V gave up 2 bases and J gave up 5 bases; unmatched junction bases: 8. The CDR3 is 16 residues long. Germline V CDR1 and CDR2: WNHNN, SYGVQD (reference sequence). The chain's CDR3 is CASSERVAGVGDTQYF. The CDR3 bases are TGCGCCAGCAGTGAGAGGGTAGCGGGAGTTGGAGATACGCAGTATTTT.

This clonotype ranks as medium-sized (0.01 to 0.1%). V and J are TRBV6-2 or TRBV6-3 and TRBJ1-5, with a possible D match to TRBD1 (6 bases). CDR1 is MNHEY and CDR2 is SVGEGT in the germline V gene. This CDR3 comprises 12 residues. The CDR3: CGIGQGNQPQHF. In nucleotides, the CDR3 is TGTGGCATTGGGCAGGGGAATCAGCCCCAGCATTTT.

The chain employs TRBV28 and TRBJ2-3; no reliable D call. V lost 2 bases to trimming and J lost 4 bases, with 4 bases between them. CDR1 and CDR2 (germline): MDHEN, SYDVKM. This CDR3 has 12 amino acids. The CDR3 sequence: CASSLESDTQYF. DNA for the CDR3: TGTGCCAGCAGTTTAGAGTCAGATACGCAGTATTTT.

The chain combines TRBV20-1 with TRBJ2-7; 11 positions agree with TRBD2. This CDR3 is 14 amino acids long. Per the germline V gene, CDR1 is DFQATT and CDR2 is SNEGSKA (reference sequence). The V gene end was trimmed by 5 bases and the J gene end by 4 bases; junction bases not matched to a gene: 7. DNA for the CDR3: TGCAGTGCTCCTCTAGCGGGAGGTCGGTACGAGCAGTACTTC. Translating gives CSAPLAGGRYEQYF.

This clonotype turned up a few times. The CDR3 region is CSVPKAGGRPFYEQYF. The CDR3 DNA follows: TGCAGTGTACCCAAGGCGGGAGGCCGTCCATTCTACGAGCAGTACTTC. J is TRBJ2-7 and V is TRBV20-1; 8 bases line up with TRBD2. V lost 7 bases to trimming and J lost 3 bases; unmatched junction nucleotides: 17. Germline V gene lookup returns CDR1 DFQATT and CDR2 SNEGSKA (reference sequence). The CDR3 runs 16 residues.

This clonotype was observed at least ten times. The gene calls are TRBV15 and TRBJ2-7; D ambiguous. Trimming took off 0 bases at V and 6 bases at J, with 6 bases between the two ends. The CDR3 covers 12 residues. From germline, CDR1 is LNHNV and CDR2 YYDKDF (reference sequence). The CDR3 coding sequence is TGTGCCACCAGCAGAGATGTCTCCGAGCAGTACTTC. Its translation is CATSRDVSEQYF.

This clonotype has a count of ten or more. CDR3 protein: CASSATSGGEQFF. The CDR3 DNA reads TGTGCCAGTAGTGCCACTAGCGGGGGTGAGCAGTTCTTC. The chain is built from TRBV19 and TRBJ2-1; 11 nucleotides align to TRBD2. Germline-derived CDR1 and CDR2 are LNHDA and SQIVND (reference sequence). The CDR3 runs to 13 residues. Trimming at V came to 5 bases and at J to 9 bases, leaving 3 bases not matched to a gene.